The next 22 T cell receptor beta chains were all read from a single sample in a study of blood T cell repertoires in COVID-19. Profiled with immunoSEQ multiplex PCR; TCRdb holds only in-frame clones, not every one. The table includes around 200,000 clones, about 80% detected once. Sequenced material: peripheral blood. These receptors were collected from a human donor with acute or convalescent COVID-19. The donor label of this sample is uncertain.

This chain uses TRBV5-8 with TRBJ1-4; 7 nucleotides align to TRBD1. The CDR3 totals 17 residues. Germline trimming cut 0 bases from V and 0 bases from J; bases unmatched to any gene: 5. Germline V gene data show CDR1 as SGHTS and CDR2 as YDEGEE. This CDR3 reads CASSLARGIATNEKLFF. CDR3 DNA sequence: TGTGCCAGCAGCTTGGCCAGGGGGATTGCAACTAATGAAAAACTGTTTTTT.

The rearrangement uses TRBV6-5 and TRBJ1-2, with TRBD1 identical over 7 bases. With V trimmed by 5 bases and J by 7 bases, 4 bases remained unmatched. Looked up from germline, CDR1 is MNHEY and CDR2 is SVGAGI. This CDR3 has 12 amino acids. The CDR3 loop reads CASSQTGLGYTF. The CDR3 DNA sequence: TGTGCCAGCAGTCAGACAGGGCTTGGCTACACCTTC.

This clone was observed once. CDR3 amino acids: CASSPLQVKSIYF. As DNA, the CDR3 is TGTGCCAGCTCACCACTACAGGTGAAATCCATATATTTT. The genes are TRBV18 and TRBJ1-3; weak D call: TRBD1 (5 bases). From germline, CDR1 is KGHSH and CDR2 LQKENI. V was cut by 1 base and J by 11 bases, with 12 bases left in between. CDR3 size: 13 residues.

The chain carries TRBV4-1 and TRBJ1-4; 7 bases line up with TRBD1. The V gene's germline CDR1 is MGHRA and CDR2 YSYEKL. Trimming took 0 bases from V and 8 from J; bases not matched to a gene: 15. This CDR3 has 18 amino acids. DNA of the CDR3: TGCGCCAGCAGCCAAGAGAAGGGGGCCTCCCTCGGGTACGAAAAACTGTTTTTT. It specifies CASSQEKGASLGYEKLFF.

V is TRBV7-9 and J is TRBJ2-1, with 9 bases fitting TRBD2. The germline gives CDR1 SEHNR, CDR2 FQNEAQ (reference sequence). Trimming cost V 2 bases and J 3 bases; bases outside gene matches: 2. The CDR3 spans 15 residues. CDR3 DNA sequence: TGTGCCAGCAGCTTAAGAGCGGGGGGCTACAATGAGCAGTTCTTC. Amino acid sequence: CASSLRAGGYNEQFF.

The chain combines TRBV9 with TRBJ2-5, with D unresolved. The CDR3 contains 17 residues. CDR1 and CDR2 from the germline V gene are SGDLS and YYNGEE. V was trimmed by 0 bases and J by 0 bases, leaving 15 bases between them. This CDR3 reads CASSVASPGSYQETQYF. For the CDR3, the DNA is TGTGCCAGCAGCGTAGCTTCTCCTGGCAGTTACCAAGAGACCCAGTACTTC.

The V and J genes are TRBV3-1 (or the pseudogene TRBV3-2) and TRBJ1-2, with D perhaps TRBD1 (6 bases). Trimming pared 0 bases from V and 6 bases from J, leaving 11 bases between. CDR3 length: 14 amino acids. CDR1 and CDR2 from the germline V gene are LGHDT and YNNKEL (reference sequence). The CDR3 DNA reads TGTGCCAGCAGCCAAGATCAAACAGGGAATGGCTACACCTTC. Its protein is CASSQDQTGNGYTF.

The CDR3 loop is CASSGTSGGQRETQYF. CDR3 sequence (DNA): TGCGCCAGCAGCGGGACTAGCGGGGGGCAGCGAGAGACCCAGTACTTC. The chain employs TRBV4-1 and TRBJ2-5; TRBD2 matches 15 bases. J lost 4 bases, V lost 5 bases, and 5 bases had no gene match. CDR3 size: 16 residues. CDR1 is MGHRA, CDR2 YSYEKL, per germline.

The V call is TRBV7-9, the J call TRBJ2-2; 10 bases are a match to TRBD1. The germline gives CDR1 SEHNR, CDR2 FQNEAQ (reference sequence). The length of the CDR3 is 16 residues. Trimming removed 5 bases from V and 4 bases from J; junction bases left unmatched: 7. This CDR3 reads CASSKAGTGVTGELFF. The CDR3 coding sequence is TGTGCCAGCAGCAAGGCCGGGACAGGGGTCACCGGGGAGCTGTTTTTT.

The chain recombines TRBV19 with TRBJ1-5; D is possibly TRBD1 (5 bases). Trimming shortened V by 6 bases and J by 8 bases, and 11 bases separated the two germline ends. The CDR3 consists of 12 residues. Germline V gives CDR1 LNHDA, CDR2 SQIVND (reference sequence). This CDR3 reads CASSRDWEPQHF. The CDR3 nucleotides are TGTGCCAGTAGCAGGGATTGGGAGCCCCAGCATTTT.

DNA of the CDR3: TGTGCCTGGAGTCGGGAGGTGGCTGAAGCTTTCTTT. It codes for CAWSREVAEAFF. V usage is TRBV30 and J usage is TRBJ1-1; no clear D. Germline V gene lookup returns CDR1 GTSNPN and CDR2 SVGIG (reference sequence). The length of the CDR3 is 12 residues. V was shortened by 2 bases and J by 6 bases, with 10 bases between the two germline ends.

The chain combines TRBV6-5 with TRBJ2-7; D is possibly TRBD2 (7 bases). Per the germline V gene, CDR1 is MNHEY and CDR2 is SVGAGI. Trimming removed 5 bases from V and 4 bases from J, with 18 bases in between. The CDR3 covers 15 residues. The DNA for the CDR3 is TGTGCCAGCAGTATGGGGGGCGGGGGAAGGTACGAGCAGTACTTC. Amino acid sequence: CASSMGGGGRYEQYF.

The gene calls are TRBV6-5 and TRBJ1-6; D is ambiguous. V was shortened by 7 bases and J by 7 bases, with 11 bases between the two germline ends. Germline assignment: CDR1 MNHEY and CDR2 SVGAGI. The CDR3 contains 13 residues. The CDR3 region has the DNA TGTGCCAGCACCCTAGATAAGAATTCACCCCTCCACTTT. It translates to CASTLDKNSPLHF.

This chain joins TRBV3-1 (or the pseudogene TRBV3-2) and TRBJ2-3, with a weak D call TRBD2 (5 bases). CDR1 is LGHDT and CDR2 is YNNKEL in the germline V gene (reference sequence). Between the trimmed V and J ends, which lost 3 bases and 3 bases, there was a span of 7 bases. CDR3 size: 13 residues. For the CDR3, the DNA is TGTGCCAGCAGCCAGGACTTAACAGATACGCAGTATTTT. This translates into CASSQDLTDTQYF.

The chain employs TRBV2 and TRBJ2-1; 8 bases fit TRBD1. Looked up from germline, CDR1 is SNHLY and CDR2 is FYNNEI. CDR3 length: 13 residues. Trimming removed 6 bases from V and 5 bases from J; junction bases left unmatched: 3. CDR3 nucleotides: TGTGCCAGCAGCGGGACAGGAAACAATGAGCAGTTCTTC. It yields the protein CASSGTGNNEQFF.

The chain uses TRBV28 and TRBJ1-1; possibly TRBD1 for D (6 bases). CDR3 length: 16 residues. Germline CDR1 and CDR2: MDHEN and SYDVKM. The ends were cut back, 6 bases at V and 4 bases at J, with 21 bases in the middle. CDR3 loop: CASSPREGRGSTEAFF. The CDR3 DNA sequence: TGTGCCAGCAGCCCGAGGGAAGGCAGGGGTTCCACTGAAGCTTTCTTT.

This clone was counted once. The V call is TRBV28, the J call TRBJ1-1; a possible D gene is TRBD1 (6 bases). The CDR3 has 14 residues. Trimming took off 7 bases at V and 4 bases at J, with 16 bases between the two ends. Germline CDR1 is MDHEN and CDR2 is SYDVKM. The DNA for the CDR3 is TGTGCCAGCACCATCAGGGGATTGGGCACTGAAGCTTTCTTT. It translates to CASTIRGLGTEAFF.

This clone was observed a few times. The chain couples TRBV3-1 (or the pseudogene TRBV3-2) to TRBJ2-3, with 8 nucleotides matching TRBD2. Germline assignment: CDR1 LGHDT and CDR2 YNNKEL (reference sequence). J gave up 0 bases and V 5 bases, and 1 base lay outside the gene matches. The CDR3 covers 14 residues. CDR3 nucleotides: TGTGCCAGCAGCACTAGCGGAAGCACAGATACGCAGTATTTT. It encodes CASSTSGSTDTQYF.

V and J are TRBV3-1 (or the pseudogene TRBV3-2) and TRBJ2-2; possible D gene TRBD2, 6 bases. Per germline, CDR1 LGHDT and CDR2 YNNKEL (reference sequence). Trimming cost V 1 base and J 2 bases, with 8 bases left between them. CDR3 length: 15 amino acids. CDR3 DNA sequence: TGTGCCAGCAGCCAAGTAGGGACTAACACCGGGGAGCTGTTTTTT. It codes for CASSQVGTNTGELFF.

This clone was counted only a few times. The chain combines TRBV28 with TRBJ1-3, with 7 nucleotides matching TRBD1. This CDR3 has 14 amino acids. With 10 bases clipped from V and 4 bases from J, the junction kept 10 bases outside the gene matches. CDR1 is MDHEN, CDR2 SYDVKM, per germline. CDR3 DNA sequence: TGTGCCACCCGCCCCGGGACAGTCGGAAACACCATATATTTT. Its protein is CATRPGTVGNTIYF.

V gene TRBV4-1 combines with J gene TRBJ1-2, with D possibly being TRBD1 (5 bases). Germline V CDR1 and CDR2: MGHRA, YSYEKL. The CDR3 is made up of 16 amino acids. Trimming took off 6 bases at V and 6 bases at J, with 23 bases between the two ends. The CDR3 sequence: CASSHSAGTADNGYTF. In DNA, the CDR3 is TGCGCCAGCAGTCATTCCGCCGGGACTGCAGACAATGGCTACACCTTC.

The J gene is TRBJ2-7, the V gene TRBV5-1; 7 positions agree with TRBD2. After removal of 3 bases from V and 0 bases from J, the junction contained 3 bases not matched to a gene. There are 14 residues in the CDR3. Germline V gene sequence: CDR1 SGHRS, CDR2 YFSETQ. CDR3 protein: CASSWGGSSYEQYF. CDR3 nucleotide sequence: TGCGCCAGCAGCTGGGGGGGAAGCTCCTACGAGCAGTACTTC.